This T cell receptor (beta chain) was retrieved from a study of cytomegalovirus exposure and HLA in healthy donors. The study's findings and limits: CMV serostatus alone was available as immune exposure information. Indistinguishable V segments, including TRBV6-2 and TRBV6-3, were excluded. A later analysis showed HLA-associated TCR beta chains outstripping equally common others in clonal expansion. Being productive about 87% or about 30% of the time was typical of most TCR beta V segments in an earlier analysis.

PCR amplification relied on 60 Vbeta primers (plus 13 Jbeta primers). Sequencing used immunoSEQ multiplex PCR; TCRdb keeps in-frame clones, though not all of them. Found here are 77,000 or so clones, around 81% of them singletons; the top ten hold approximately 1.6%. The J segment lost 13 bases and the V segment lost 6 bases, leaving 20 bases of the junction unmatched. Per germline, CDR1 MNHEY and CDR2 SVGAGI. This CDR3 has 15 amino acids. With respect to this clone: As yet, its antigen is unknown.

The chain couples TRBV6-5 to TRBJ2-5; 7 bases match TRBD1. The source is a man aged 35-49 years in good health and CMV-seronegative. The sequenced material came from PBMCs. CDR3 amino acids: CASRITGTASYEPYF. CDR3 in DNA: TGTGCCAGCAGAATTACCGGGACAGCCTCCTACGAGCCGTACTTC.